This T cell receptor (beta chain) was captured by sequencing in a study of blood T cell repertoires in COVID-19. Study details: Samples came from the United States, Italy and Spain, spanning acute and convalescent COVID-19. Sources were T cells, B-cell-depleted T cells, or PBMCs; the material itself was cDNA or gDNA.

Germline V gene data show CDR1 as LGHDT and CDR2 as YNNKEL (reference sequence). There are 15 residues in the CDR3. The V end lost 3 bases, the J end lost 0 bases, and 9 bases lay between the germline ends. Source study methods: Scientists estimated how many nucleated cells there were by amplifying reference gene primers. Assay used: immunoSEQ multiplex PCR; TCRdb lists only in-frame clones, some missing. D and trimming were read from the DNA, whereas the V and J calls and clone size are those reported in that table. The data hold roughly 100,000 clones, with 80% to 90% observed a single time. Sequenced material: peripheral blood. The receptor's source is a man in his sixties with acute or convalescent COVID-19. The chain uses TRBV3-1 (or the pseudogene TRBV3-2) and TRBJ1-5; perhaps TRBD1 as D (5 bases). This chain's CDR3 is CASSQEQGSNQPQHF. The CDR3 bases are TGTGCCAGCAGCCAGGAGCAGGGTAGCAATCAGCCCCAGCATTTT.